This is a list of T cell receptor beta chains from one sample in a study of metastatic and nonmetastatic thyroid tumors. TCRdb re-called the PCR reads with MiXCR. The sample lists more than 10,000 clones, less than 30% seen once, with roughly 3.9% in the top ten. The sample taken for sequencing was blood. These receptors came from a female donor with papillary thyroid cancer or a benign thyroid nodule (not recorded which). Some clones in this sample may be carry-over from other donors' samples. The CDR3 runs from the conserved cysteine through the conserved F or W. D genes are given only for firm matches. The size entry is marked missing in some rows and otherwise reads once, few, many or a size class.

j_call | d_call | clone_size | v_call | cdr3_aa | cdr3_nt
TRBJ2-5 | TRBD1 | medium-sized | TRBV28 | CASSPNRGSGETQYF | TGTGCCAGCAGTCCCAACAGGGGATCCGGGGAGACCCAGTACTTC
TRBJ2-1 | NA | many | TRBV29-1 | CSVARSGEQFF | TGCAGCGTTGCGCGCAGCGGTGAGCAGTTCTTC
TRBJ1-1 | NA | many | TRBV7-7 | CASSLAERTEAFF | TGTGCTAGCAGCTTAGCGGAGAGGACTGAAGCTTTCTTT
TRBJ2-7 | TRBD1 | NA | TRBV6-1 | CASSFRDRGYEQYF | TGTGCCAGCAGCTTCCGGGACAGGGGCTACGAGCAGTACTTC
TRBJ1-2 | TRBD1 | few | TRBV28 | CASSAPQGNYGYTF | TGTGCCAGCAGTGCACCACAGGGGAACTATGGCTACACCTTC
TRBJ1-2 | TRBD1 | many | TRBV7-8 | CASSLYTGGSYGYTF | TGTGCCAGCAGCTTATACACAGGGGGCTCTTATGGCTACACCTTC
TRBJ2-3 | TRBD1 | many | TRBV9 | CASSTGTGGSTDTQYF | TGTGCCAGCAGCACCGGGACAGGGGGTAGCACAGATACGCAGTATTTT
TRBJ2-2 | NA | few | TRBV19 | CSSRHGTFTGELFF | TGTTCCAGTAGACATGGGACTTTCACCGGGGAGCTGTTTTTT
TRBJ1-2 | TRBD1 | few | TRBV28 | CASSPSGTACGYTF | TGTGCCAGCAGTCCCTCCGGGACAGCCTGTGGCTACACCTTC
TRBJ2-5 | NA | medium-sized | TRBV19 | CASSRTPRETQYF | TGTGCCAGTAGCCGGACCCCCCGAGAGACCCAGTACTTC
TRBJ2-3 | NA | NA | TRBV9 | CASSVLVSGITDTRYF | TGTGCCAGCAGCGTTTTGGTCTCGGGGATCACAGATACGCGGTATTTT
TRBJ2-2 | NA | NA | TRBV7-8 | CASSLGLVGNTGELFF | TGTGCCAGCAGCTTAGGCCTAGTTGGGAACACCGGGGAGCTGTTTTTT
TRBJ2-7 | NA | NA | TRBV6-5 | CASSYSPVRDEQYF | TGTGCCAGCAGTTACTCTCCAGTCCGGGACGAGCAGTACTTC
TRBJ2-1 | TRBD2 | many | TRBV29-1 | CSVEGGGARNEQFF | TGCAGCGTTGAAGGCGGGGGGGCCAGGAATGAGCAGTTCTTC
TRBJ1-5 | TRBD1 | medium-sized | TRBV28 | CASSRNGQGGNQPQHF | TGTGCCAGCAGTCGAAACGGACAGGGTGGCAATCAGCCCCAGCATTTT
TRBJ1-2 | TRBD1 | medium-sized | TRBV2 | CATRTGQDYGYTF | TGTGCCACCCGGACAGGGCAGGATTATGGCTACACCTTC
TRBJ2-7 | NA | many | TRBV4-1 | CASSQGTAPYEQYF | TGCGCCAGCAGCCAAGGGACGGCCCCCTACGAGCAGTACTTC
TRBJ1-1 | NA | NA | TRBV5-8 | CASTPGLNNEAFF | TGTGCCAGCACTCCGGGGCTGAACAATGAAGCTTTCTTT
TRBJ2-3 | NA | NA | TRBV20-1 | CSAREVAGTDTQYF | TGCAGTGCTAGAGAAGTAGCTGGCACAGATACGCAGTATTTT
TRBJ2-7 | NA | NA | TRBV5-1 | CASSEGPGMSSDEQYF | TGCGCCAGCAGCGAAGGTCCGGGGATGAGTTCGGACGAGCAGTACTTC
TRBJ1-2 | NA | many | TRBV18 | CASSPETGTPNYGYTF | TGTGCCAGCTCACCTGAGACAGGAACCCCGAACTATGGCTACACCTTC
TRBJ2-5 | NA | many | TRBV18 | CASSPSEGRETQYF | TGTGCCAGCTCACCCAGCGAGGGGAGAGAGACCCAGTACTTC
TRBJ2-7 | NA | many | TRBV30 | CAWSWDITEDEQYF | TGTGCCTGGAGTTGGGACATTACCGAGGACGAGCAGTACTTC
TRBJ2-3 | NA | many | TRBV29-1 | CSVDGTGRGADTQYF | TGCAGCGTGGATGGAACCGGCCGGGGCGCAGATACGCAGTATTTT
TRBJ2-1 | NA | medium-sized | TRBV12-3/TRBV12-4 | CASSLGGQLNEQFF | TGTGCCAGCAGTTTAGGGGGGCAGCTCAATGAGCAGTTCTTC
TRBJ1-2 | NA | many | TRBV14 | CASSLGTSYGYTF | TGTGCCAGCAGCCTAGGGACATCCTATGGCTACACCTTC
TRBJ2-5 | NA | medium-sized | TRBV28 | CASTAGLGALETQYF | TGTGCCAGCACCGCGGGGCTGGGGGCGTTAGAGACCCAGTACTTC
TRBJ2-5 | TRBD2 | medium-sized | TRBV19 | CASNPSGSKLETQYF | TGTGCCAGTAATCCTAGCGGGAGTAAGCTGGAGACCCAGTACTTC
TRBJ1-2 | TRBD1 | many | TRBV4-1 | CASSQTTSQQGNYGYTF | TGCGCCAGCAGCCAAACTACTTCCCAACAGGGGAATTATGGCTACACCTTC
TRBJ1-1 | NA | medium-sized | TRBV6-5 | CASSYRGGATEAFF | TGTGCCAGCAGTTACAGGGGTGGGGCCACTGAAGCTTTCTTT
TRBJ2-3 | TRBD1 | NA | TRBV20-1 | CSAWSHLDRGNTDTQYF | TGCAGTGCTTGGAGCCACCTGGACAGGGGCAACACAGATACGCAGTATTTT
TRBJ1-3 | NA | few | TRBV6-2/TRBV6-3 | CASSYGGAVNTIYF | TGTGCTAGCAGTTACGGTGGCGCTGTAAACACCATATATTTT
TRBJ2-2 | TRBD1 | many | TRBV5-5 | CASSSPGQGRAGELFF | TGTGCCAGCAGCAGCCCAGGACAGGGTCGGGCCGGGGAGCTGTTTTTT
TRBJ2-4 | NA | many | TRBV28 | CASSSTGIRKLLARNIQYF | TGTGCCAGCAGTTCTACAGGGATCCGTAAATTGCTAGCCAGAAACATTCAGTACTTC
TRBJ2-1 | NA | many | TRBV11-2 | CASSLTQDSQKFF | TGTGCCAGCAGCTTGACCCAGGACAGTCAGAAGTTCTTC
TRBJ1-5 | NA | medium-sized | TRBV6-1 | CASMQGRNQPQHF | TGTGCCAGCATGCAGGGTCGGAATCAGCCCCAGCATTTT
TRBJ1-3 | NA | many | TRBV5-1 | CASSPSAPSGNTIYF | TGCGCCAGCAGCCCGTCCGCTCCCTCTGGAAACACCATATATTTT
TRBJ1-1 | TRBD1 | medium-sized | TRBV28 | CASSLSGGGTEAFF | TGTGCCAGCAGTCTATCAGGGGGTGGAACTGAAGCTTTCTTT
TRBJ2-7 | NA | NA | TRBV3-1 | CASSLSGGRNEQYF | TGTGCCAGCAGCCTCTCTGGGGGAAGGAACGAGCAGTACTTC
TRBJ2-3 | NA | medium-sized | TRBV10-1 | CASSESIDRSTDTQYF | TGCGCCAGCAGTGAGTCGATAGACAGAAGCACAGATACGCAGTATTTT
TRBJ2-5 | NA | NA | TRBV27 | CASSLSRETQYF | TGTGCCAGCAGTTTATCCCGCGAGACCCAGTACTTC
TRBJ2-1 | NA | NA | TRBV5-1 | CASSYLAVNEQFF | TGCGCCAGCAGCTACTTAGCGGTCAATGAGCAGTTCTTC
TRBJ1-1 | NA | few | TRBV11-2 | CASSSGRTEAFF | TGTGCCAGCAGCTCAGGGCGGACTGAAGCTTTCTTT
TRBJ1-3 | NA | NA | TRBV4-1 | CASSELGATGNTIYF | TGCGCCAGCAGCGAACTAGGGGCTACTGGAAACACCATATATTTT
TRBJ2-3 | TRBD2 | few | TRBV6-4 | CASSDSSSGNTDTQYF | TGTGCCAGCAGTGACTCCTCTAGCGGGAACACAGATACGCAGTATTTT
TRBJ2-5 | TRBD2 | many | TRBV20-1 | CSASPLAGGQETQYF | TGCAGTGCTAGTCCACTAGCGGGGGGGCAAGAGACCCAGTACTTC
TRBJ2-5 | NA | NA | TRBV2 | CASSRMGAAETQYF | TGTGCCAGCAGCCGAATGGGGGCGGCGGAGACCCAGTACTTC
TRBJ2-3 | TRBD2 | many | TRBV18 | CASSGTSGSPDTQYF | TGTGCCAGCTCCGGGACTAGCGGGAGTCCAGATACGCAGTATTTT
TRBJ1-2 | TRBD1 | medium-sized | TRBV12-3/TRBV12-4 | CASSLLGQLDYGYTF | TGTGCCAGCAGTTTGCTGGGACAGCTGGACTATGGCTACACCTTC
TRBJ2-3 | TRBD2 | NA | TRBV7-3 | CASSSHVAGVNTHYF | TGTGCCAGCAGCTCCCACGTAGCGGGGGTCAATACGCACTATTTT
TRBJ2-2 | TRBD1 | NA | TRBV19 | CASISGTGHGELFF | TGTGCCAGTATCTCCGGGACAGGTCACGGGGAGCTGTTTTTT
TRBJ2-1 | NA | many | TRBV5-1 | CASSLDEGIEQFF | TGCGCCAGCAGCTTGGATGAGGGGATTGAGCAGTTCTTC
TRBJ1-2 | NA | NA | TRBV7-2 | CASSQATENIGYTF | TGTGCCAGCAGCCAGGCTACCGAGAATATAGGCTACACCTTC
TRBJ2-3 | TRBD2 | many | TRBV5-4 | CASSSRRASGSSTDTQYF | TGTGCCAGCAGCTCCCGCCGGGCTAGCGGGTCTAGCACAGATACGCAGTATTTT
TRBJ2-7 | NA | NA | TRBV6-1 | CASRPDVTPPYEQYF | TGTGCCAGCAGACCTGACGTTACTCCGCCCTACGAGCAGTACTTC
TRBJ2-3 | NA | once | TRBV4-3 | CASSQDLGGLDTDTQYF | TGCGCCAGCAGCCAAGATCTGGGGGGGCTTGACACAGATACGCAGTATTTT
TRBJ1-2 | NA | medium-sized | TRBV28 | CASSDGYGYTF | TGTGCCAGCAGTGACGGATATGGCTACACCTTC
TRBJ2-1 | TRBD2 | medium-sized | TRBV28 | CASSTRVAGGPGNEQFF | TGTGCCAGCAGTACACGCGTAGCGGGAGGGCCAGGCAATGAGCAGTTCTTC
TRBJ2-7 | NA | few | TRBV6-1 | CASRSDVTPPYEQYF | TGTGCCAGCAGATCTGACGTGACTCCTCCCTACGAGCAATACTTC